This TCR beta chain was observed in a study of T cell repertoires in cytomegalovirus infection (dated by TCRdb to between 2019 and 2020). At the level of the whole study: Donor HLA type was relevant to the analysis, because carriage of CMV infection together with the matching HLA type was indicated by public TCR beta signatures.

According to the germline V gene, CDR1 reads SGHTA and CDR2 reads FQGNSA. V loses 4 bases at its end and J loses 4 bases; junction bases beyond the gene matches: 5. From the cysteine through the phenylalanine, the CDR3 covers 15 amino acids. The DNA shown is the 45-base CDR3, in frame from base 1. This clonotype was found many times. This receptor's antigen is unknown. Base qualities are missing; no much larger clone stands one base away. TCRdb lists the instrument as Illumina HiSeq 1500. TCRdb handled the public reads itself, with Q25 trimming in fastp and clone calling in MiXCR, and kept productive beta chains. Duplicate CDR3 protein sequences are folded into a single record with the most common DNA and genes. The sample data list hundreds of thousands of distinct CDR3 sequences, and roughly 18% of these were observed just once. Approximately 10% of the sample is in the top ten clones. The investigation overall reported the following: The ex vivo response was dominated by HLA-C-restricted CMV-specific TCR beta clonotypes, which also provided the single most frequent clonotype in two of eight donors. Cumulative frequency of public TCR beta family members discriminated carriers of CMV infection plus the relevant HLA type in this cohort and an independent roughly 330-donor cohort.

The sequencing sample was made of PBMCs. The TCR was taken from a human donor in good health (CMV status not recorded). Some clones in this sample may be carry-over from other donors' samples. The chain links TRBV7-2 with TRBJ2-3; TRBD2 lines up with 10 middle nucleotides. The DNA sequence is given as TGTGCCAGCAGCTGGCTAGCGGGAGCTCCAGATACGCAGTATTTT. Its product reads: CASSWLAGAPDTQYF.